The 21 T cell receptor beta chains listed next were all sequenced from one sample in a study of cytomegalovirus exposure and HLA in healthy donors. Primers included in the PCR were 60 Vbeta and 13 Jbeta primers. Sequencing used immunoSEQ multiplex PCR; TCRdb keeps in-frame clones, though not all of them. The sample includes about 55,000 clones, 80% to 85% of them seen just once. The sample consisted of PBMCs. These receptors were obtained from a man younger than 40 in good health and CMV-seronegative.

The chain carries TRBV7-9 and TRBJ2-3, with 11 nucleotides matching TRBD2. The CDR3 has 16 residues. Losses at the gene ends were 3 bases for V and 7 bases for J; bases not matched to a gene: 9. Germline loops: CDR1 SEHNR, CDR2 FQNEAQ (reference sequence). This CDR3 is CASSFSGTSGQNTQYF. CDR3 coding DNA: TGTGCCAGCAGCTTTTCCGGGACTAGCGGTCAGAATACGCAGTATTTT.

The V call is TRBV5-1, the J call TRBJ1-1; TRBD1 agrees at 8 bases. Germline CDR1 reads SGHRS; CDR2 reads YFSETQ. The CDR3 contains 15 residues. V dropped 4 bases and J dropped 8; count of bases not matched to a gene: 13. The CDR3 region has the DNA TGCGCCAGCAGCCCTATGACAGGGGCCGATATCGAAGCTTTCTTT. It yields the protein CASSPMTGADIEAFF.

V usage is TRBV18 and J usage is TRBJ1-2; 9 bases fit TRBD1. This CDR3 region has 16 residues. Germline loops: CDR1 KGHSH, CDR2 LQKENI. J gave up 1 base and V 3 bases, and 6 bases lay outside the gene matches. DNA for the CDR3: TGTGCCAGCTCACCCTCCGGGACAGGGAATAACTATGGCTACACCTTC. This encodes CASSPSGTGNNYGYTF.

This clone occurred once. The chain is built from TRBV5-4 and TRBJ1-1; D remains ambiguous. Deletions cut 4 bases from V and 4 bases from J, with 17 bases between. The CDR3 covers 15 residues. Germline CDR1 and CDR2: SGHNT and YYREEE (reference sequence). This CDR3 is CASSARGRRGTEAFF. In nucleotides, the CDR3 is TGTGCCAGCAGCGCCCGAGGCCGGCGGGGCACTGAAGCTTTCTTT.

This chain joins TRBV15 and TRBJ2-1; a weak D match, TRBD2 (7 bases). The CDR3 sequence is 18 residues long. Trimming stripped 3 bases from V and 10 bases from J, with 28 bases between. Germline V gene lookup returns CDR1 LNHNV and CDR2 YYDKDF (reference sequence). This CDR3 reads CATSRQQLGGGIVGEQFF. CDR3 DNA: TGTGCCACCAGCAGGCAACAACTAGGGGGAGGGATAGTGGGGGAGCAGTTCTTC.

The chain has TRBV7-2 and TRBJ1-3; a possible D gene is TRBD1 (6 bases). Looked up from germline, CDR1 is SGHTA and CDR2 is FQGNSA. This CDR3 is 16 amino acids long. V was pared by 5 bases and J by 0 bases, with 14 bases between. This chain's CDR3 is CASSPDRTSSGNTIYF. For the CDR3, the DNA is TGTGCCAGCAGCCCCGACAGGACGAGCTCTGGAAACACCATATATTTT.

This clone was counted a single time. This chain uses TRBV7-2 with TRBJ2-2, with D maybe TRBD2 (6 bases). Trimming left V 4 bases short and J 3 bases short, with 12 bases between. Germline CDR1 reads SGHTA; CDR2 reads FQGNSA. The CDR3 sequence is 15 residues long. CDR3 in amino acids: CASSSPSAYTGELFF. As DNA, the CDR3 is TGTGCCAGCAGCTCCCCTAGCGCCTACACCGGGGAGCTGTTTTTT.

This clone appeared once. The V gene is TRBV5-1, the J gene TRBJ2-2; 10 bases agree with TRBD1. Germline V gives CDR1 SGHRS, CDR2 YFSETQ. This CDR3 region has 16 residues. The junction had 7 bases not matched to a gene; V was cut back by 3 bases and J by 5 bases. CDR3 sequence reads: CASSSPTGGWTGELFF. The CDR3 bases are TGCGCCAGCAGCTCACCGACAGGGGGCTGGACCGGGGAGCTGTTTTTT.

The genes are TRBV18 and TRBJ2-5; D call uncertain. V lost 6 bases and J 4 bases, leaving 12 bases between the germline ends. The CDR3 has 13 residues. Germline V gene sequence: CDR1 KGHSH, CDR2 LQKENI. The CDR3 protein is CASSPPPRETQYF. In DNA form, the CDR3 reads TGTGCCAGCTCTCCCCCCCCGCGAGAGACCCAGTACTTC.

The chain recombines TRBV18 with TRBJ1-5; D possibly corresponds to TRBD1 (5 bases). The V gene's germline CDR1 is KGHSH and CDR2 LQKENI. The ends were cut back, 5 bases at V and 11 bases at J, with 19 bases in the middle. The CDR3 has 14 amino acids. The CDR3 loop reads CASSATAQVMAQHF. The CDR3 DNA reads TGTGCCAGCTCAGCGACAGCACAGGTTATGGCCCAGCATTTT.

The rearrangement uses TRBV5-4 and TRBJ2-2, with TRBD2 matching over 7 bases. Looked up from germline, CDR1 is SGHNT and CDR2 is YYREEE (reference sequence). V lost 4 bases to trimming and J lost 1 base; unmatched junction nucleotides: 7. The length of the CDR3 is 16 residues. CDR3 in amino acids: CASSVRLAVNTGELFF. CDR3 bases: TGTGCCAGCAGCGTCCGACTAGCAGTGAACACCGGGGAGCTGTTTTTT.

This clone showed up just a few times. This chain joins TRBV10-3 and TRBJ1-5, with TRBD1 identical over 7 bases. The CDR3 has 14 amino acids. The V gene end was trimmed by 5 bases and the J gene end by 11 bases; junction bases not matched to a gene: 12. CDR1 and CDR2 (germline): ENHRY, SYGVKD. The CDR3 coding sequence is TGTGCCATCAGTTCCGGGACAGACGATCGGGCCCAGCATTTT. It yields the protein CAISSGTDDRAQHF.

The chain has TRBV5-1 and TRBJ2-2; TRBD1 aligns across 7 bases. Germline trimming cut 4 bases from V and 6 bases from J; bases unmatched to any gene: 6. The CDR3 length is 14 residues. Germline loops: CDR1 SGHRS, CDR2 YFSETQ. The DNA of the CDR3 is TGCGCCAGCAGCCTAAGACAGGGAGCCGGGGAGCTGTTTTTT. Translation gives CASSLRQGAGELFF.

This rearrangement joins TRBV7-2 to TRBJ2-1; 8 bases are shared with TRBD2. The CDR3 consists of 15 residues. V lost 2 bases and J lost 2; bases outside the gene matches: 2. Germline V gives CDR1 SGHTA, CDR2 FQGNSA. CDR3 protein: CASSLTSGPYNEQFF. CDR3 DNA: TGTGCCAGCAGCTTAACTAGCGGACCCTACAATGAGCAGTTCTTC.

The rearrangement uses TRBV28 and TRBJ2-5, with D tentatively TRBD2 (6 bases). Trimming cost V 5 bases and J 5 bases, with 21 bases left between them. This CDR3 is 16 amino acids long. Germline CDR1 reads MDHEN; CDR2 reads SYDVKM. For the CDR3, the DNA is TGTGCCAGCAGTGCACCTCTGGGGGTACGGGAGGAGACCCAGTACTTC. Its protein product is CASSAPLGVREETQYF.

V usage is TRBV29-1 and J usage is TRBJ2-5; D remains ambiguous. The end of the DNA aligns better with TRBJ2-7, so the J call may be wrong. There are 12 residues in the CDR3. Germline V CDR1 and CDR2: SQVTM, ANQGSEA. CDR3 protein: CSVEYSNYEQYF. The CDR3 DNA sequence: TGCAGCGTTGAATACTCAAACTACGAGCAGTACTTC.

The CDR3 sequence: CASSRSRGSNTEAFF. Here the CDR3 DNA reads TGTGCCAGCAGCAGGTCCAGGGGATCTAACACTGAAGCTTTCTTT. The J gene is TRBJ1-1, the V gene TRBV5-4; a weak D match, TRBD1 (6 bases). The V end lost 4 bases, the J end lost 2 bases, and 15 bases lay between the germline ends. Germline CDR1 reads SGHNT; CDR2 reads YYREEE (reference sequence). The CDR3 extends over 15 amino acids.

The chain couples TRBV4-2 to TRBJ2-3, with 11 positions matching TRBD2. The germline V gene has CDR1 LGHNA and CDR2 YNFKEQ. V lost 5 bases to trimming and J lost 2 bases; unmatched junction nucleotides: 6. CDR3 length equals 16 residues. This CDR3 is CASSSRLAGITDTQYF. The CDR3 DNA reads TGTGCCAGCAGCAGCCGACTAGCGGGGATCACAGATACGCAGTATTTT.

Here the CDR3 DNA reads TGCGCCAGCAGGAGGGGACAGGGTAATCAGCCCCAGCATTTT. Translated, it gives CASRRGQGNQPQHF. The V call is TRBV10-2, the J call TRBJ1-5; 9 bases map to TRBD1. CDR1 and CDR2 (germline): WSHSY, SAAADI. CDR3 length: 14 residues. With 6 bases clipped from V and 4 bases from J, the junction kept 4 bases outside the gene matches.

The chain carries TRBV4-1 and TRBJ2-2, with 10 nucleotides matching TRBD1. V shed 3 bases, J shed 0 bases, and the junction held 4 bases outside the gene matches. The CDR3 contains 17 residues. Germline V gene sequence: CDR1 MGHRA, CDR2 YSYEKL. The DNA of the CDR3 is TGCGCCAGCAGCCAGCGGGACAGGGGCCCGAACACCGGGGAGCTGTTTTTT. Protein product: CASSQRDRGPNTGELFF.

This sequence joins TRBV18 and TRBJ1-4; D is perhaps TRBD1 (6 bases). This CDR3 has 18 amino acids. Germline V gene data show CDR1 as KGHSH and CDR2 as LQKENI. V lost 1 base, J lost 0 bases, and 15 bases lay in between. The CDR3 DNA reads TGTGCCAGCTCACCACTCGCGGGGGCCCTTTCAACTAATGAAAAACTGTTTTTT. It specifies CASSPLAGALSTNEKLFF.